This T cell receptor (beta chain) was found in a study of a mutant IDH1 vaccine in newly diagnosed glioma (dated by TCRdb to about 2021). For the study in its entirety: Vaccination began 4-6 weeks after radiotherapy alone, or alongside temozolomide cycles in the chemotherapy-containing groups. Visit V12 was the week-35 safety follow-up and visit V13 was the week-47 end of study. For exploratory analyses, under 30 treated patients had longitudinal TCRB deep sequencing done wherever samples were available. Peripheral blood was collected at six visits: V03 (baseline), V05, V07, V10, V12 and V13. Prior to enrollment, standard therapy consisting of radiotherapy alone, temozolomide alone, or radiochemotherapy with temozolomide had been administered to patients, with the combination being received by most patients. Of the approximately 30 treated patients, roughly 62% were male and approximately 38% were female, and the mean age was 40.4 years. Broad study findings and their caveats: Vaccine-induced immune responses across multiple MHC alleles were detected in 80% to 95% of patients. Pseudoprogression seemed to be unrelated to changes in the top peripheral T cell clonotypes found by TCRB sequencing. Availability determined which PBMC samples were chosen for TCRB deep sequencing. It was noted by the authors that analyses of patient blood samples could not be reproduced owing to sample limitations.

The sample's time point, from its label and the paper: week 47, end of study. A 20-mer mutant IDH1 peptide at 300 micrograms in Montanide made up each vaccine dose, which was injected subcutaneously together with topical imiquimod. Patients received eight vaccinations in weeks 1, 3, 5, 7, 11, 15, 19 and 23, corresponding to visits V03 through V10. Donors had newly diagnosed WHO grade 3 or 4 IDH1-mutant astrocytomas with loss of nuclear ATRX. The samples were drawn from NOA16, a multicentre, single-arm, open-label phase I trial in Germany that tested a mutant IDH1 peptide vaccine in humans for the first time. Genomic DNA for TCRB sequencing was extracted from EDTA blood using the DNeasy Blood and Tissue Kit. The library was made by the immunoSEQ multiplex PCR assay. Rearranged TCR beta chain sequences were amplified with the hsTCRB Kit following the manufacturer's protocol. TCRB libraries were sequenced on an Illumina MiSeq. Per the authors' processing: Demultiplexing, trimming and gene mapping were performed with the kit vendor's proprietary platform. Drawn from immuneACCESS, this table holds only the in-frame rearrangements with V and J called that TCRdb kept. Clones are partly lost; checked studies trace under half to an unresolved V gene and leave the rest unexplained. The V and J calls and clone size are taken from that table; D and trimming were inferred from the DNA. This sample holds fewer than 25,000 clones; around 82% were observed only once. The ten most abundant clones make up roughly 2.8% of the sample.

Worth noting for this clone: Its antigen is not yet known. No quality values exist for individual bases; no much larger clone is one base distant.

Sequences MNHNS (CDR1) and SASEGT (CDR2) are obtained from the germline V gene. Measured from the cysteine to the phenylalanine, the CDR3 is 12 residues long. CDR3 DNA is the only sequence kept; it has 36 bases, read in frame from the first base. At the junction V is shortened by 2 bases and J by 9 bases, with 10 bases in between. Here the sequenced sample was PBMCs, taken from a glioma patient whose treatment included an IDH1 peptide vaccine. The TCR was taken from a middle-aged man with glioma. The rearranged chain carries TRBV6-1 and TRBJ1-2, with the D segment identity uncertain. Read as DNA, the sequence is TGTGCCAGCAGTGAACCATCGGGAAGCTACACCTTC. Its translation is CASSEPSGSYTF.